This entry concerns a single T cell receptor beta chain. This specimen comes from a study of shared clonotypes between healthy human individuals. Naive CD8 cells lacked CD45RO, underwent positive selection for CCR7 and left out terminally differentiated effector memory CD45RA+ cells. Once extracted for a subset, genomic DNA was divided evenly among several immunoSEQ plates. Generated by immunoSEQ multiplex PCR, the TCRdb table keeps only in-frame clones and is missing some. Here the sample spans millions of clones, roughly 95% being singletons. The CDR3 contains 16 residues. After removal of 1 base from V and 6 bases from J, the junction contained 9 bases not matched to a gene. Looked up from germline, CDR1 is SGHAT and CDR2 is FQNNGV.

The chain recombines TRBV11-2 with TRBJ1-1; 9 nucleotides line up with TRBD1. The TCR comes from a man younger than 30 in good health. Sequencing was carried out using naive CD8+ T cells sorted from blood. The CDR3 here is CASSLGGGQGNSEAFF. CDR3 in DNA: TGTGCCAGCAGCTTAGGGGGGGGACAGGGTAACTCTGAAGCTTTCTTT. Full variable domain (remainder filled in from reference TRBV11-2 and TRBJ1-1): EAGVAQSPRYKIIEKRQSVAFWCNPISGHATLYWYQQILGQGPKLLIQFQNNGVVDDSQLPKDRFSAERLKGVDSTLKIQPAKLEDSAVYLCASSLGGGQGNSEAFFGQGTRLTVV.